This passage covers 19 T cell receptor beta chains from one sample sequenced in a study of early T cells in non-severe SARS-CoV-2 infection. TCRdb ran MiXCR on the 5' RACE reads and lists one entry per CDR3 protein. This table holds roughly 93,000 distinct CDR3 sequences, about 15% found once. The sequenced sample consisted of whole blood. The receptors originated from an adult who was a healthcare worker with PCR-confirmed SARS-CoV-2 infection or an uninfected control (not recorded which).

The CDR3 DNA follows: TGTGCCAGCAGCCCTCTACAAAACACTGAAGCTTTCTTT. It yields the protein CASSPLQNTEAFF. The rearrangement joins TRBV5-5 to TRBJ1-1; no definite D call. This CDR3 contains 13 residues. Looked up from germline, CDR1 is SGHKS and CDR2 is YYEKEE (reference sequence). Trimming pared 4 bases from V and 2 bases from J, leaving 9 bases between.

This clonotype has only a few counts. This rearrangement joins TRBV4-1 to TRBJ1-2; 7 nucleotides align to TRBD1. The CDR3 runs to 15 residues. The trim removed 2 bases at V and 2 bases at J, leaving 5 bases unmatched. Germline values: CDR1 MGHRA, CDR2 YSYEKL. The CDR3 DNA reads as TGCGCCAGCAGCCAACCACAGGGGAAGAACTATGGCTACACCTTC. Translation gives CASSQPQGKNYGYTF.

This clonotype was detected ten times or more. The chain has TRBV27 and TRBJ1-6, with D perhaps TRBD1 (5 bases). The CDR3 totals 14 residues. Trimming cost V 5 bases and J 7 bases, with 12 bases left between them. CDR1 is MNHEY and CDR2 is SMNVEV in the germline V gene (reference sequence). This CDR3 reads CASSNQGKNSPLHF. Written as DNA, the CDR3 is TGTGCCAGCAGTAACCAGGGAAAAAATTCACCCCTCCACTTT.

This clonotype was recorded only once. The chain employs TRBV19 and TRBJ1-4; D gene unclear. Germline CDR1 LNHDA, CDR2 SQIVND (reference sequence). This CDR3 has 18 amino acids. Trimming stripped 3 bases from V and 0 bases from J, with 17 bases between. The CDR3 sequence is CASSIPLGIPTTNEKLFF. The CDR3 region has the DNA TGTGCCAGTAGTATTCCATTGGGGATACCCACAACTAATGAAAAACTGTTTTTT.

The chain couples TRBV6-2 or TRBV6-3 to TRBJ2-2, with 8 bases aligning to TRBD1. CDR1 and CDR2 (germline): MNHEY, SVGEGT. Germline trimming cut 4 bases from V and 5 bases from J; bases unmatched to any gene: 6. The CDR3 totals 15 residues. The CDR3, as DNA: TGTGCCAGCAGTTCGCCCAGGGGGCGAACCGGGGAGCTGTTTTTT. Translating it yields CASSSPRGRTGELFF.

This clonotype was detected only a few times. This chain uses TRBV3-1 with TRBJ2-1; 11 nucleotides agree with TRBD2. There are 23 residues in the CDR3. Germline assignment: CDR1 LGHDT and CDR2 YNNKEL (reference sequence). J lost 0 bases, V lost 5 bases, and 24 bases had no gene match. This CDR3 reads CASSKRWASGGRYRFSSYNEQFF. The CDR3 DNA sequence: TGTGCCAGCAGCAAAAGATGGGCTAGCGGGGGGCGATACCGTTTTAGCTCCTACAATGAGCAGTTCTTC.

In DNA, the CDR3 is TGTGCCAGCAGCTTAGAGGGCGGGAATGAGCAGTTCTTC. Translation gives CASSLEGGNEQFF. The V and J genes are TRBV11-2 and TRBJ2-1; a weak D match, TRBD2 (5 bases). The CDR3 has 13 amino acids. CDR1 is SGHAT and CDR2 is FQNNGV in the germline V gene. V was cut by 0 bases and J by 7 bases, with 7 bases left in between.

The J gene is TRBJ1-1, the V gene TRBV12-5; no clear D gene. The CDR3 totals 16 residues. Trimming stripped 0 bases from V and 3 bases from J, with 14 bases between. CDR1 and CDR2 from the germline V gene are LGHNT and FRNRAP. CDR3 sequence reads: CASGLVITGRDTEAFF. The CDR3 region has the DNA TGTGCTAGTGGTTTGGTAATAACGGGGAGAGACACTGAAGCTTTCTTT.

This chain uses TRBV7-8 with TRBJ1-1; perhaps TRBD1 as D (6 bases). The CDR3 sequence is 14 residues long. Germline V CDR1 and CDR2: SGHVS, FQNEAQ. V was shortened by 1 base and J by 1 base, with 7 bases between the two germline ends. CDR3 coding DNA: TGTGCCAGCAGCTTAGGCAGGGGGAACACTGAAGCTTTCTTT. Its protein is CASSLGRGNTEAFF.

The CDR3 region is CASSQEYEGEDTQYF. The CDR3 region has the DNA TGTGCCAGCAGCCAAGAATACGAGGGGGAGGATACGCAGTATTTT. This chain joins TRBV14 and TRBJ2-3, with D perhaps matching TRBD1 (6 bases). CDR1 is SGHDN, CDR2 FVKESK, per germline. This CDR3 region has 15 residues. The V gene lost 0 bases and the J gene lost 6 bases, with 13 bases spanning the gap.

The chain employs TRBV3-1 and TRBJ2-1; the D call may be TRBD1 or TRBD2 (5 bases each). V shed 5 bases and J shed 1 base, with 6 bases lying between them. This CDR3 spans 13 amino acids. CDR1 is LGHDT, CDR2 YNNKEL, per germline (reference sequence). The DNA for the CDR3 is TGTGCCAGCAGCGGGGGTTCCTACAATGAGCAGTTCTTC. As protein: CASSGGSYNEQFF.

V usage is TRBV2 and J usage is TRBJ2-7; D is uncertain. Germline V gives CDR1 SNHLY, CDR2 FYNNEI. The V and J ends lost 6 bases and 4 bases respectively, with 10 bases between them. The CDR3 extends over 12 amino acids. CDR3: CASSFIVYEQYV. For the CDR3, the DNA is TGTGCCAGCAGCTTCATAGTGTACGAGCAGTACGTC.

The CDR3 coding sequence is TGTGCCAGCAGCCCGAAGGGGGGGCAATCCTACGAGCAGTACGTC. It encodes CASSPKGGQSYEQYV. The chain carries TRBV21-1 and TRBJ2-7; the table calls TRBD1, which could not be checked here. TRBV21-1 is an annotated pseudogene. The CDR3 is 15 amino acids.

V and J are TRBV7-9 and TRBJ1-4; no clear D gene. The CDR3 totals 14 residues. The germline V and J ends were trimmed by 5 bases and 5 bases, with 12 bases remaining between them. From germline, CDR1 is SEHNR and CDR2 FQNEAQ (reference sequence). The CDR3 region is CASSASVTNEKLFF. The DNA for the CDR3 is TGTGCCAGCAGCGCTTCCGTGACAAATGAAAAACTGTTTTTT.

Comment on this clonotype: Possible read error: a much larger clone is one base away. The chain employs TRBV6-6 and TRBJ1-5, with D maybe TRBD1 (5 bases). Trimming pared 6 bases from V and 2 bases from J, leaving 14 bases between. This CDR3 has 15 residues. Germline V lookup: CDR1 MNHNY, CDR2 SVGAGI (reference sequence). In DNA form, the CDR3 reads TGTGCCAGCAGATACGGGGCACAGGGCAATCAGCCCCAGCATTTT. This gives the protein CASRYGAQGNQPQHF.

The table lists this clonotype with a few counts. The V call is TRBV4-1, the J call TRBJ1-2; D is undetermined. V was clipped by 0 bases and J by 3 bases, with 14 bases between them. Germline loops: CDR1 MGHRA, CDR2 YSYEKL. This CDR3 has 16 amino acids. CDR3: CASSQDGEVSYYGYTF. DNA of the CDR3: TGCGCCAGCAGCCAAGACGGGGAGGTTTCTTACTATGGCTACACCTTC.

The chain combines TRBV6-2 or TRBV6-3 with TRBJ2-6; the D is unclear. Germline lookup yields CDR1 MNHEY and CDR2 SVGEGT. Between the trimmed V and J ends, which lost 7 bases and 4 bases, there was a span of 5 bases. The CDR3 is 12 residues long. The CDR3 protein is CASTTGANVLTF. Written as DNA, the CDR3 is TGTGCCAGCACGACAGGGGCCAACGTCCTGACTTTC.

The chain is built from TRBV4-1 and TRBJ2-3, with 12 bases matching TRBD2. With 0 bases clipped from V and 3 bases from J, the junction kept 13 bases outside the gene matches. The CDR3 consists of 20 residues. Looked up from germline, CDR1 is MGHRA and CDR2 is YSYEKL. The CDR3 protein is CASSQERLAGDRLWTDTQYF. Here the CDR3 DNA reads TGCGCCAGCAGCCAAGAAAGACTAGCGGGGGACCGGTTGTGGACAGATACGCAGTATTTT.

The chain recombines TRBV5-1 with TRBJ2-5; perhaps TRBD1 as D (6 bases). The germline CDR1 and CDR2 sequences are SGHRS and YFSETQ. CDR3 length: 12 residues. The V gene lost 5 bases and the J gene lost 5 bases, with 10 bases spanning the gap. CDR3 region: CASRQGRETQYF. CDR3 sequence (DNA): TGCGCCAGCAGACAGGGAAGGGAGACCCAGTACTTC.